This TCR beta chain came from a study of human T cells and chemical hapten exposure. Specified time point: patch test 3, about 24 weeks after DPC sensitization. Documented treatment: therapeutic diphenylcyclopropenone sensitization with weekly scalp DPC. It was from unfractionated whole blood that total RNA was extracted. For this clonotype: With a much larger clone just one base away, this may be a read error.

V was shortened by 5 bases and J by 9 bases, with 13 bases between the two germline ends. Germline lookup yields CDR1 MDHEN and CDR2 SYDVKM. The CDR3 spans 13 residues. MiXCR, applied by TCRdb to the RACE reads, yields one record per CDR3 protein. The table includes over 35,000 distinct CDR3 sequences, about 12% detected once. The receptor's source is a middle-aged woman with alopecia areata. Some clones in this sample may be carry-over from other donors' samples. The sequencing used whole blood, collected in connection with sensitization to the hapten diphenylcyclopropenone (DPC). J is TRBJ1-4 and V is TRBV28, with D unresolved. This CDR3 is CASSTRTDQKLFF. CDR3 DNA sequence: TGTGCCAGCAGTACCCGGACGGATCAAAAACTGTTTTTT.